These 18 T cell receptor beta chains originate from one sample sequenced in a study of blood T cell repertoires in COVID-19. Measured with immunoSEQ multiplex PCR; TCRdb has only the in-frame clones, and not every one. The sample lists over 200,000 clones; approximately 84% were seen once. The sample comprised peripheral blood. The receptors stem from a man aged 40-49 years with active or convalescent COVID-19.

The rearrangement uses TRBV27 and TRBJ2-1, with a weak D call TRBD2 (5 bases). This CDR3 comprises 17 residues. Deletions cut 2 bases from V and 0 bases from J, with 14 bases between. Germline CDR1 reads MNHEY; CDR2 reads SMNVEV (reference sequence). CDR3 nucleotide sequence: TGTGCCAGCAGTTTAGAGTACGAGCGGAGCTCCTACAATGAGCAGTTCTTC. It yields the protein CASSLEYERSSYNEQFF.

The chain links TRBV6-5 to TRBJ2-3; TRBD1 is a possible D gene (6 bases). The ends were cut back, 8 bases at V and 1 base at J, with 10 bases in the middle. The length of the CDR3 is 13 residues. CDR1 is MNHEY, CDR2 SVGAGI, per germline. The CDR3 spells CASLPGGTDTQYF. CDR3 nucleotide sequence: TGTGCCAGCCTGCCAGGGGGCACAGATACGCAGTATTTT.

This rearrangement joins TRBV5-5 to TRBJ2-7; 9 positions agree with TRBD1. Germline V CDR1 and CDR2: SGHKS, YYEKEE (reference sequence). V was clipped by 3 bases and J by 0 bases; unmatched bases: 7. The CDR3 sequence is 16 residues long. The CDR3, as DNA: TGTGCCAGCAGCTCCACTTGGACAGGGGCCTCCTACGAGCAGTACTTC. Translated: CASSSTWTGASYEQYF. Full variable domain (remainder filled in from reference TRBV5-5 and TRBJ2-7): DAGVTQSPTHLIKTRGQQVTLRCSPISGHKSVSWYQQVLGQGPQFIFQYYEKEERGRGNFPDRFSARQFPNYSSELNVNALLLGDSALYLCASSSTWTGASYEQYFGPGTRLTVT.

The rearrangement links TRBV7-3 to TRBJ1-2; D is possibly TRBD1 (5 bases). Trimming removed 4 bases at V and 4 bases at J, with 22 bases between. The CDR3 totals 17 residues. Germline V gene lookup returns CDR1 SGHTA and CDR2 FQGTGA. DNA for the CDR3: TGTGCCAGCAGCTCACCGAAGACCCCGGGGGGGATCTATGGCTACACCTTC. It is translated as CASSSPKTPGGIYGYTF.

The J gene is TRBJ1-5, the V gene TRBV6-1, with 7 bases fitting TRBD1. V dropped 2 bases and J dropped 6; count of bases not matched to a gene: 10. This CDR3 has 16 amino acids. Germline loops: CDR1 MNHNS, CDR2 SASEGT. The CDR3 region has the DNA TGTGCCAGCAGTGAACAAGACAGGGTTGGTACTCAGCCCCAGCATTTT. As protein: CASSEQDRVGTQPQHF.

This chain connects TRBV6-5 to TRBJ1-6; possible D gene TRBD1, 5 bases. Germline V lookup: CDR1 MNHEY, CDR2 SVGAGI. This CDR3 comprises 16 residues. Trimming stripped 2 bases from V and 7 bases from J, with 15 bases between. The CDR3 DNA reads as TGTGCCAGCAGTTACAGGGACTGGCCCGCGAATTCACCCCTCCACTTT. Translation: CASSYRDWPANSPLHF.

The V and J genes are TRBV28 and TRBJ2-3; 9 nucleotides align to TRBD2. Germline V gene lookup returns CDR1 MDHEN and CDR2 SYDVKM. V lost 5 bases, J lost 2 bases, and 5 bases stayed unmatched. The CDR3 sequence is 15 residues long. Here the CDR3 reads CASSGLAGNTDTQYF. In nucleotides, the CDR3 is TGTGCCAGCAGTGGGCTAGCGGGAAACACAGATACGCAGTATTTT.

CDR3 nucleotide sequence: TGCAGTGCTAGTAATCCCGGGACACGCTATGGCTACACCTTC. Amino acid sequence: CSASNPGTRYGYTF. The rearrangement uses TRBV20-1 and TRBJ1-2; a weak D match, TRBD1 (6 bases). The V gene's germline CDR1 is DFQATT and CDR2 SNEGSKA (reference sequence). Trimming stripped 3 bases from V and 4 bases from J, with 15 bases between. The CDR3 length is 14 residues.

This chain joins TRBV28 and TRBJ1-1, with D possibly being TRBD1 (5 bases). CDR1 is MDHEN and CDR2 is SYDVKM in the germline V gene. Deletions cut 7 bases from V and 1 base from J, with 22 bases between. The CDR3 totals 17 residues. This CDR3 is CASNPGGSPSRNTEAFF. The CDR3 DNA reads TGTGCCAGCAACCCCGGGGGGTCCCCATCCAGGAACACTGAAGCTTTCTTT.

This chain joins TRBV28 and TRBJ1-3, with D perhaps TRBD1 (6 bases). The CDR3 length is 14 residues. Trimming removed 3 bases at V and 4 bases at J, with 10 bases between. Germline V CDR1 and CDR2: MDHEN, SYDVKM. DNA of the CDR3: TGTGCCAGCAGTTTTTCCGACAGGGGAAACACCATATATTTT. Translated: CASSFSDRGNTIYF.

This clone has just a few counts. The V and J genes are TRBV6-1 and TRBJ2-7, with TRBD2 matching 7 bases. Germline trimming cut 2 bases from V and 4 bases from J; bases unmatched to any gene: 8. The V gene's germline CDR1 is MNHNS and CDR2 SASEGT. The length of the CDR3 is 15 residues. CDR3 amino acids: CASSEPYGGIYEQYF. CDR3 nucleotides: TGTGCCAGCAGTGAACCCTACGGGGGGATTTACGAGCAGTACTTC.

The chain has TRBV19 and TRBJ2-7; 8 nucleotides align to TRBD2. Trimming removed 6 bases from V and 4 bases from J; junction bases left unmatched: 8. The CDR3 has 14 residues. Germline V lookup: CDR1 LNHDA, CDR2 SQIVND (reference sequence). The DNA of the CDR3 is TGTGCCAGTAGCACTTTAGCGGGACCGTACGAGCAGTACTTC. Protein: CASSTLAGPYEQYF.

CDR3 sequence (DNA): TGTGCCAGCAGCTTATCCGGGACTAGCGGGGGGGCCCGAGAGACCCAGTACTTC. The encoded protein is CASSLSGTSGGARETQYF. V usage is TRBV7-8 and J usage is TRBJ2-5, with 16 bases identical to TRBD2. The V and J ends lost 2 bases and 4 bases, in that order; junction bases with no gene match: 7. Per the germline V gene, CDR1 is SGHVS and CDR2 is FQNEAQ. The CDR3 spans 18 residues.

The genes are TRBV3-1 (or the pseudogene TRBV3-2) and TRBJ2-5; the match to TRBD1 covers 7 bases. Germline V gives CDR1 LGHDT, CDR2 YNNKEL (reference sequence). This CDR3 comprises 13 residues. J gave up 7 bases and V 6 bases, and 8 bases lay outside the gene matches. CDR3 amino acids: CASRLQGVVTQYF. CDR3 DNA sequence: TGTGCCAGCAGGCTTCAGGGGGTAGTGACCCAGTACTTC.

This clone was picked up one time. The chain employs TRBV9 and TRBJ1-1, with 8 nucleotides matching TRBD1. CDR1 is SGDLS and CDR2 is YYNGEE in the germline V gene. There are 14 residues in the CDR3. The V and J ends lost 3 bases and 5 bases, in that order; junction bases with no gene match: 6. The CDR3, as DNA: TGTGCCAGCAGCGCCCCAGGGGGCGGAACTGAAGCTTTCTTT. It codes for CASSAPGGGTEAFF.

This sequence joins TRBV24-1 and TRBJ1-5; TRBD1 aligns across 10 bases. Germline CDR1 KGHDR, CDR2 SFDVKD. This CDR3 region has 19 residues. The V segment lost 12 bases and the J segment 0 bases; nucleotides outside the gene matches: 19. This CDR3 is CASSGTGAEGTFSNQPQHF. CDR3 nucleotides: TGTGCCTCCTCCGGGACAGGGGCTGAAGGAACCTTTAGCAATCAGCCCCAGCATTTT.

The chain has TRBV6-1 and TRBJ2-1; 10 nucleotides agree with TRBD2. Germline CDR1 and CDR2: MNHNS and SASEGT. The length of the CDR3 is 19 residues. The ends lost 4 bases at V and 1 base at J; junction bases unmatched: 13. Written as DNA, the CDR3 is TGTGCCAGCAGTGCAAAGGTCCCGGGACTAGCGTCTTCCTACAATGAGCAGTTCTTC. Protein: CASSAKVPGLASSYNEQFF.

This clone was counted many times. The V call is TRBV7-2, the J call TRBJ2-3, with 9 bases that match TRBD1. Germline lookup yields CDR1 SGHTA and CDR2 FQGNSA. CDR3 length: 16 amino acids. Trimming took 1 base from V and 2 from J; bases not matched to a gene: 4. The CDR3 reads CASSLGGQGLTDTQYF. The CDR3 coding sequence is TGTGCCAGCAGCTTAGGGGGACAGGGCCTCACAGATACGCAGTATTTT.